This T cell receptor beta chain was profiled in a study of T cell repertoires in cytomegalovirus infection. Study outcomes and limitations: Predominance within the ex vivo response was attributable to HLA-C-restricted CMV-specific TCR beta clonotypes. The cumulative frequency of public TCR beta families distinguished individuals who carried CMV together with the relevant HLA.

Concerning this clonotype: The antigen is unknown.

TCRdb analysed the reads with MiXCR anew, one entry per CDR3 protein. The sample has roughly 80,000 distinct CDR3 sequences, 35% to 50% seen once. The CDR3 has 16 residues. V trimming: 4 bases; J trimming: 5 bases; junction bases outside the gene matches: 5. In germline, CDR1 is LGHNA, CDR2 YSLEER. The sequenced sample was CD8+ T cells from cultured PBMCs, obtained from culture after CMV antigen stimulation. This sequence was found in a human donor in good health (CMV status not recorded). Some clones in this sample may be carry-over from other donors' samples. V usage is TRBV4-3 and J usage is TRBJ1-6; 10 nucleotides agree with TRBD1. The CDR3 is CASSPGTGENNSPLHF. CDR3 nucleotide sequence: TGCGCCAGCAGCCCAGGGACAGGGGAAAATAATTCACCCCTCCACTTT.